The 32 T cell receptor beta chains below come from one sample, sequenced in a study of blood T cell repertoires in COVID-19. The data were produced by immunoSEQ multiplex PCR, yet TCRdb's version contains in-frame clones alone and is incomplete. This sample has 200,000 to 250,000 clones; approximately 90% occur once, and the top ten carry roughly 4.2%. The source material was peripheral blood. The origin of the receptors is a man aged 45-65 years with acute or convalescent COVID-19.

As DNA, the CDR3 is TGTGCCAGCAGTTTATCGGGACTAGCCTACGAGCAGTACTTC. Its protein product is CASSLSGLAYEQYF. The chain is built from TRBV27 and TRBJ2-7, with 8 bases lining up with TRBD2. The CDR3 length is 14 residues. With V trimmed by 0 bases and J by 2 bases, 0 bases remained unmatched. CDR1 is MNHEY, CDR2 SMNVEV, per germline (reference sequence).

This clone has just a few counts. This chain connects TRBV30 to TRBJ1-2; D is undetermined. The CDR3 is 12 amino acids. V dropped 2 bases and J dropped 2 bases, with 6 bases sitting between them. Per germline, CDR1 GTSNPN and CDR2 SVGIG (reference sequence). In DNA form, the CDR3 reads TGTGCCTGGAGTCCCAGGAACTATGGCTACACCTTC. It codes for CAWSPRNYGYTF.

This clone was observed a handful of times. J is TRBJ2-3 and V is TRBV5-8, with 8 positions matching TRBD1. This CDR3 is 16 amino acids long. V gave up 6 bases and J gave up 4 bases; unmatched junction bases: 13. Germline V gene data show CDR1 as SGHTS and CDR2 as YDEGEE. The CDR3 loop is CASTPGTGRVADTQYF. DNA for the CDR3: TGTGCCAGCACCCCCGGGACAGGTAGAGTCGCAGATACGCAGTATTTT.

The chain carries TRBV18 and TRBJ1-1; 10 bases line up with TRBD1. This CDR3 has 17 residues. V was pared by 3 bases and J by 0 bases, with 7 bases of the junction left unmatched. Germline V CDR1 and CDR2: KGHSH, LQKENI. The CDR3 loop is CASSPLPGQGMNTEAFF. CDR3 in DNA: TGTGCCAGCTCACCCCTCCCGGGACAGGGGATGAACACTGAAGCTTTCTTT.

The chain links TRBV2 to TRBJ1-2, with D tentatively TRBD1 (5 bases). Germline CDR1 reads SNHLY; CDR2 reads FYNNEI. V was cut by 2 bases and J by 4 bases, with 8 bases left in between. The CDR3 loop spans 13 amino acids. In nucleotides, the CDR3 is TGTGCCAGCAGTGAACAGGGAGGCTATGGCTACACCTTC. It translates to CASSEQGGYGYTF.

This chain connects TRBV9 to TRBJ1-1; D gene uncertain. The V and J ends lost 4 bases and 1 base respectively, with 8 bases between them. The CDR3 extends over 13 amino acids. Germline CDR1 and CDR2: SGDLS and YYNGEE. This chain's CDR3 is CASSFGQNTEAFF. CDR3 nucleotide sequence: TGTGCCAGCAGCTTCGGTCAGAACACTGAAGCTTTCTTT.

The J gene is TRBJ2-5, the V gene TRBV2; D might be TRBD1 (5 bases). The CDR3 extends over 14 amino acids. The germline gives CDR1 SNHLY, CDR2 FYNNEI. Trimming left V 5 bases short and J 1 base short, with 11 bases between. For the CDR3, the DNA is TGTGCCAGCAGTTATGACAGTACCCAAGAGACCCAGTACTTC. This encodes CASSYDSTQETQYF.

The chain's CDR3 is CASSLAAGGSSRGYTF. The CDR3 nucleotides are TGTGCCAGCAGCTTAGCCGCAGGGGGAAGTTCTCGTGGCTACACCTTC. V is TRBV7-6 and J is TRBJ1-2; 7 bases align to TRBD1. Germline CDR1 reads SGHVS; CDR2 reads FNYEAQ. The CDR3 contains 16 residues. J was trimmed by 7 bases and V by 0 bases; bases with no gene match: 11.

The rearrangement joins TRBV7-9 to TRBJ2-6; a possible D gene is TRBD1 (5 bases). CDR3 length equals 15 residues. The germline V and J ends were trimmed by 2 bases and 0 bases, with 5 bases remaining between them. CDR1 is SEHNR and CDR2 is FQNEAQ in the germline V gene (reference sequence). The CDR3 region is CASSLRGSGANVLTF. DNA for the CDR3: TGTGCCAGCAGCTTAAGGGGCTCTGGGGCCAACGTCCTGACTTTC.

The chain recombines TRBV19 with TRBJ1-5; 7 bases match TRBD1. V trimming: 5 bases; J trimming: 9 bases; junction bases outside the gene matches: 7. The CDR3 length is 13 residues. Germline assignment: CDR1 LNHDA and CDR2 SQIVND (reference sequence). CDR3 amino acids: CASSRDSDLPQHF. In DNA, the CDR3 is TGTGCCAGTAGTCGGGACAGCGACTTGCCCCAGCATTTT.

The rearrangement links TRBV5-1 to TRBJ1-2; 9 bases are a match to TRBD1. In germline, CDR1 is SGHRS, CDR2 YFSETQ. This CDR3 spans 15 amino acids. V shed 5 bases, J shed 2 bases, and the junction held 7 bases outside the gene matches. CDR3 sequence: CASSTGQGDNYGYTF. The CDR3 region has the DNA TGCGCCAGCAGTACGGGACAGGGCGACAACTATGGCTACACCTTC.

The chain employs TRBV19 and TRBJ1-1; D gene ambiguous. Germline V CDR1 and CDR2: LNHDA, SQIVND (reference sequence). V lost 4 bases, J lost 4 bases, and 19 bases lay in between. The CDR3 totals 16 residues. The DNA of the CDR3 is TGTGCCAGTAGTAGTCAGGAAACCCGATGGGCCACTGAAGCTTTCTTT. Translating it yields CASSSQETRWATEAFF.

J is TRBJ2-5 and V is TRBV6-1, with D possibly matching TRBD2 (6 bases). The CDR3 length is 13 residues. Germline V gene data show CDR1 as MNHNS and CDR2 as SASEGT. V dropped 3 bases and J dropped 2 bases, with 7 bases sitting between them. This chain's CDR3 is CASSDSGQETQYF. The CDR3 nucleotides are TGTGCCAGCAGTGATAGCGGACAAGAGACCCAGTACTTC.

The gene calls are TRBV3-1 (or the pseudogene TRBV3-2) and TRBJ1-6; tentative D call: TRBD1 (5 bases). Germline assignment: CDR1 LGHDT and CDR2 YNNKEL (reference sequence). V lost 4 bases, J lost 3 bases, and 19 bases lay in between. The length of the CDR3 is 18 residues. The CDR3 DNA reads TGTGCCAGCAGCCCACATGCAGGGAGGTCCTACTATAATTCACCCCTCCACTTT. This codes for CASSPHAGRSYYNSPLHF.

CDR3 loop: CSGGQGSGNTEAFF. CDR3 nucleotide sequence: TGCAGCGGGGGACAGGGGTCAGGGAACACTGAAGCTTTCTTT. The chain combines TRBV29-1 with TRBJ1-1, with 10 nucleotides matching TRBD1. Losses at the gene ends were 7 bases for V and 1 base for J; bases not matched to a gene: 6. CDR1 SQVTM and CDR2 ANQGSEA come from the germline V gene. There are 14 residues in the CDR3. Together with reference TRBV29-1 and TRBJ1-1, the CDR3 gives the full variable domain: SAVISQKPSRDICQRGTSLTIQCQVDSQVTMMFWYRQQPGQSLTLIATANQGSEATYESGFVIDKFPISRPNLTFSTLTVSNMSPEDSSIYLCSGGQGSGNTEAFFGQGTRLTVV.

The rearrangement joins TRBV9 to TRBJ2-2, with TRBD1 as a possible D gene (6 bases). The CDR3 loop spans 14 amino acids. Trimming pared 4 bases from V and 3 bases from J, leaving 10 bases between. The germline V gene encodes CDR1 SGDLS and CDR2 YYNGEE. The CDR3 sequence is CASSLQGYTGELFF. CDR3 DNA sequence: TGTGCCAGCAGCTTACAGGGTTACACCGGGGAGCTGTTTTTT. The entire variable domain, with the rest obtained from reference TRBV9 and TRBJ2-2, is as follows: DSGVTQTPKHLITATGQRVTLRCSPRSGDLSVYWYQQSLDQGLQFLIQYYNGEERAKGNILERFSAQQFPDLHSELNLSSLELGDSALYFCASSLQGYTGELFFGEGSRLTVL.

V is TRBV29-1 and J is TRBJ1-1; 12 bases line up with TRBD1. Looked up from germline, CDR1 is SQVTM and CDR2 is ANQGSEA. The V segment lost 3 bases and the J segment 5 bases; nucleotides outside the gene matches: 1. The CDR3 extends over 13 amino acids. The CDR3 DNA sequence: TGCAGCGTTGAGGGACAGGGGGCGACTGAAGCTTTCTTT. Amino acid sequence: CSVEGQGATEAFF. Using reference TRBV29-1 and TRBJ1-1 for the parts outside the CDR3, the full variable domain is SAVISQKPSRDICQRGTSLTIQCQVDSQVTMMFWYRQQPGQSLTLIATANQGSEATYESGFVIDKFPISRPNLTFSTLTVSNMSPEDSSIYLCSVEGQGATEAFFGQGTRLTVV.

The J gene is TRBJ1-5, the V gene TRBV15; TRBD1 is a possible D gene (6 bases). CDR1 is LNHNV, CDR2 YYDKDF, per germline (reference sequence). The CDR3 is made up of 15 amino acids. The ends were cut back, 0 bases at V and 5 bases at J, with 11 bases in the middle. The chain's CDR3 is CATSRDKQGYQPQHF. CDR3 coding DNA: TGTGCCACCAGCAGAGATAAACAGGGTTATCAGCCCCAGCATTTT.

The CDR3 region has the DNA TGTGCCGGGGGAACAGGGGACGCTGAAGCTTTCTTT. Encoded protein: CAGGTGDAEAFF. This chain links TRBV10-3 with TRBJ1-1; TRBD1 matches 7 bases. The length of the CDR3 is 12 residues. CDR1 and CDR2 from the germline V gene are ENHRY and SYGVKD. J gave up 6 bases and V 11 bases, and 9 bases lay outside the gene matches.

V is TRBV6-5 and J is TRBJ2-1, with 8 nucleotides matching TRBD1. CDR3 size: 15 residues. Germline trimming cut 5 bases from V and 0 bases from J; bases unmatched to any gene: 3. Germline V lookup: CDR1 MNHEY, CDR2 SVGAGI. The DNA for the CDR3 is TGTGCCAGCAGTCCCGACAGGGGCTCCTACAATGAGCAGTTCTTC. It codes for CASSPDRGSYNEQFF.

As DNA, the CDR3 is TGTGCCAGCAGCTTAACGGCACAGGGGCATGGCTACACCTTC. Protein sequence: CASSLTAQGHGYTF. The chain links TRBV7-3 to TRBJ1-2; the match to TRBD1 covers 7 bases. Germline V gene sequence: CDR1 SGHTA, CDR2 FQGTGA. This CDR3 spans 14 amino acids. The V segment lost 0 bases and the J segment 6 bases; nucleotides outside the gene matches: 4.

The chain links TRBV2 to TRBJ2-7, with 7 positions matching TRBD1. After removal of 2 bases from V and 3 bases from J, the junction contained 7 bases not matched to a gene. The V gene's germline CDR1 is SNHLY and CDR2 FYNNEI. CDR3 size: 15 residues. The CDR3 protein is CASSELGTEIYEQYF. The CDR3 DNA sequence: TGTGCCAGCAGTGAATTAGGGACAGAAATCTACGAGCAGTACTTC.

The chain combines TRBV5-1 with TRBJ1-2; D is possibly TRBD1 (6 bases). Trimming shortened V by 7 bases and J by 0 bases, and 10 bases separated the two germline ends. The CDR3 totals 13 residues. CDR1 and CDR2 (germline): SGHRS, YFSETQ. As DNA, the CDR3 is TGCGCCAGCCGGACAGAGACTAACTATGGCTACACCTTC. It yields the protein CASRTETNYGYTF.

The chain is built from TRBV6-5 and TRBJ2-5; TRBD2 aligns across 9 bases. CDR1 is MNHEY, CDR2 SVGAGI, per germline. J was trimmed by 3 bases and V by 7 bases; bases with no gene match: 9. The CDR3 is 15 amino acids. The DNA for the CDR3 is TGTGCCAGCAAGGGGGCGGCTAGCGGGGAAGAGACCCAGTACTTC. Protein: CASKGAASGEETQYF.

The chain combines TRBV11-2 with TRBJ2-1; a possible D gene is TRBD1 (6 bases). Germline CDR1 and CDR2: SGHAT and FQNNGV. This CDR3 contains 16 residues. The V and J ends lost 5 bases and 8 bases respectively, with 22 bases between them. CDR3 sequence: CASSPALQGGSDEQFF. CDR3 bases: TGTGCCAGCAGCCCGGCGCTACAGGGTGGGTCCGATGAGCAGTTCTTC.

V is TRBV6-1 and J is TRBJ2-2, with 9 positions matching TRBD1. The V gene's germline CDR1 is MNHNS and CDR2 SASEGT. This CDR3 has 16 residues. The V segment lost 3 bases and the J segment 7 bases; nucleotides outside the gene matches: 9. The CDR3 is CASSEARDRVHGELFF. The CDR3 bases are TGTGCCAGCAGTGAGGCCCGGGACAGGGTTCACGGGGAGCTGTTTTTT.

The chain has TRBV4-2 and TRBJ2-2; no firm D call. Trimming took 1 base from V and 6 from J, leaving 9 bases between them. The CDR3 is made up of 14 amino acids. Germline CDR1 LGHNA, CDR2 YNFKEQ. CDR3 nucleotide sequence: TGTGCCAGCAGCCAAGTTCTAGAGTCCGGGGAGCTGTTTTTT. Translating it yields CASSQVLESGELFF.

The chain couples TRBV15 to TRBJ2-2; TRBD1 aligns across 7 bases. This CDR3 region has 13 residues. The germline CDR1 and CDR2 sequences are LNHNV and YYDKDF (reference sequence). V trimming: 8 bases; J trimming: 4 bases; junction bases outside the gene matches: 4. CDR3 DNA sequence: TGTGCCACCCTGGGACAGTCCACCGGGGAGCTGTTTTTT. This encodes CATLGQSTGELFF.

The genes are TRBV2 and TRBJ1-1; D is perhaps TRBD1 (6 bases). The CDR3 spans 15 residues. Germline V gives CDR1 SNHLY, CDR2 FYNNEI. Trimming removed 6 bases at V and 5 bases at J, with 19 bases between. The CDR3 loop is CASRLTRQGRTEAFF. CDR3 nucleotides: TGTGCCAGCAGGTTGACACGGCAGGGGCGAACTGAAGCTTTCTTT. The variable domain in full, with the rest retrieved from reference TRBV2 and TRBJ1-1, is EPEVTQTPSHQVTQMGQEVILRCVPISNHLYFYWYRQILGQKVEFLVSFYNNEISEKSEIFDDQFSVERPDGSNFTLKIRSTKLEDSAMYFCASRLTRQGRTEAFFGQGTRLTVV.

V gene TRBV5-4 combines with J gene TRBJ2-7, with TRBD1 as a possible D gene (6 bases). CDR1 and CDR2 from the germline V gene are SGHNT and YYREEE (reference sequence). V dropped 4 bases and J dropped 3 bases, with 14 bases sitting between them. The CDR3 totals 14 residues. CDR3 residues: CASSPDSGDYEQYF. CDR3 nucleotide sequence: TGTGCCAGCAGCCCGGACTCAGGGGACTACGAGCAGTACTTC.

The table lists this clone with a count of one. The chain combines TRBV5-1 with TRBJ1-5; the match to TRBD1 covers 9 bases. CDR3 length equals 14 residues. Germline V CDR1 and CDR2: SGHRS, YFSETQ. Trimming removed 4 bases from V and 4 bases from J; junction bases left unmatched: 3. The DNA of the CDR3 is TGCGCCAGCAGCCCGGGACAGGGTAATCAGCCCCAGCATTTT. Protein: CASSPGQGNQPQHF.

The gene calls are TRBV2 and TRBJ1-2; TRBD1 agrees at 8 bases. V trimming: 2 bases; J trimming: 5 bases; junction bases outside the gene matches: 4. Germline CDR1 SNHLY, CDR2 FYNNEI. The CDR3 extends over 14 amino acids. The CDR3 is CASSEPGTGYGYTF. The CDR3 region has the DNA TGTGCCAGCAGTGAACCAGGGACAGGTTATGGCTACACCTTC. Complete variable domain (other parts from reference TRBV2 and TRBJ1-2): EPEVTQTPSHQVTQMGQEVILRCVPISNHLYFYWYRQILGQKVEFLVSFYNNEISEKSEIFDDQFSVERPDGSNFTLKIRSTKLEDSAMYFCASSEPGTGYGYTFGSGTRLTVV.